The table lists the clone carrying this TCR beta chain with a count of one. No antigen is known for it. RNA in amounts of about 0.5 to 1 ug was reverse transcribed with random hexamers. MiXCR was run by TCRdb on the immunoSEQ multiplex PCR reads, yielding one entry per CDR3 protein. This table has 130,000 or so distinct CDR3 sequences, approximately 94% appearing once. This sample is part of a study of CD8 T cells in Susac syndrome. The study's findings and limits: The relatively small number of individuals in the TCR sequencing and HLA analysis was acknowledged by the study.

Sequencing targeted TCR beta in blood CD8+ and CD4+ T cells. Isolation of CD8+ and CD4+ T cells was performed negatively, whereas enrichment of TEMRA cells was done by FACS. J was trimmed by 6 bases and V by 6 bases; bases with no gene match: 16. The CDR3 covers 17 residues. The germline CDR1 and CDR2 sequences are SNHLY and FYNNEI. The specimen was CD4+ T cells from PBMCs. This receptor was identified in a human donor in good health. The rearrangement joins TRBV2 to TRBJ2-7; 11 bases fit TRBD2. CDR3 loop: CASRAGLAERREPEQYF. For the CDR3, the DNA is TGTGCCAGCAGAGCGGGACTAGCGGAGAGGAGAGAACCCGAGCAGTACTTC.